This T cell receptor (beta chain) comes out of a study of cytomegalovirus exposure and HLA in healthy donors. Study-level points and caveats: The authors later found most CMV-associated TCR beta chains appeared HLA-restricted. It was fewer than 200 TCR beta chains that were listed as cytomegalovirus-associated. The productive fraction for most TCR beta V segments was about 87% or about 30% in an earlier analysis.

The J segment lost 8 bases and the V segment lost 7 bases, leaving 11 bases of the junction unmatched. The CDR3 has 13 residues. The germline CDR1 and CDR2 sequences are SQVTM and ANQGSEA. The PCR used 60 Vbeta and 13 Jbeta primers. Measured with immunoSEQ multiplex PCR; TCRdb has only the in-frame clones, and not every one. Of around 140,000 clones listed, 76% are singletons. With regard to this clone: Its antigen is currently unknown.

Sequenced sample: PBMCs. This clonotype was sampled from a female donor in good health and CMV-seropositive. V usage is TRBV29-1 and J usage is TRBJ1-2, with TRBD1 matching 9 bases. This CDR3 is CSAATGQGRGYTF. CDR3 nucleotides: TGCAGCGCGGCGACGGGACAGGGTAGGGGCTACACCTTC. The full variable domain, its missing parts supplied by reference TRBV29-1 and TRBJ1-2, is SAVISQKPSRDICQRGTSLTIQCQVDSQVTMMFWYRQQPGQSLTLIATANQGSEATYESGFVIDKFPISRPNLTFSTLTVSNMSPEDSSIYLCSAATGQGRGYTFGSGTRLTVV.